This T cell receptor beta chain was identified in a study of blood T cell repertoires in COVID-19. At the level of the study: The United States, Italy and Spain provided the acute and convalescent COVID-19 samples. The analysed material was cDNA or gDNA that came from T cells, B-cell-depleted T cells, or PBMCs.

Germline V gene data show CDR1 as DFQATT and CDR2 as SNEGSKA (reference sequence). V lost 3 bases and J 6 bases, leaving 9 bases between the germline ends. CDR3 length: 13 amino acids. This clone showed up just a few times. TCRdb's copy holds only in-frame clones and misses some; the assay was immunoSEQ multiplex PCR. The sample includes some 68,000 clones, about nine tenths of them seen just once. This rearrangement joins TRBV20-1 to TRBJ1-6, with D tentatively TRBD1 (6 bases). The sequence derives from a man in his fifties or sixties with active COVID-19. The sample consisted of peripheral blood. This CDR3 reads CSASRQVNSPLHF. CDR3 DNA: TGCAGTGCTAGTCGACAGGTTAATTCACCCCTCCACTTT.